These 32 T cell receptor beta chains share one sample of origin, sequenced in a study of shared clonotypes between healthy human individuals. TCRdb's table, derived via immunoSEQ multiplex PCR, lists solely in-frame clones and lacks some. The repertoire consists of roughly 2,500,000 clones, with 80% to 95% occurring once and the leading ten covering roughly 0.36%. The sequencing input was naive CD4+ T cells from PBMCs. Sample subset: CD45RA+ positively selected. All receptors come from a man between 18 and 35 years old in good health. Some clones in this sample may be carry-over from other donors' samples.

This chain connects TRBV5-1 to TRBJ2-2, with TRBD2 identical over 10 bases. This CDR3 has 17 amino acids. Germline V CDR1 and CDR2: SGHRS, YFSETQ. Germline trimming cut 4 bases from V and 5 bases from J; bases unmatched to any gene: 11. The CDR3 DNA reads as TGCGCCAGCAGCCCCAGGGCGGCGACTAGCGGGACCGGGGAGCTGTTTTTT. It translates to CASSPRAATSGTGELFF.

The chain recombines TRBV2 with TRBJ2-1; 15 positions match TRBD2. The germline gives CDR1 SNHLY, CDR2 FYNNEI. The CDR3 length is 16 residues. V was pared by 5 bases and J by 7 bases, with 6 bases of the junction left unmatched. This chain's CDR3 is CASSLIGTSGRNEQFF. CDR3 nucleotide sequence: TGTGCCAGCAGTCTTATTGGGACTAGCGGGAGGAATGAGCAGTTCTTC. The full variable domain, with the rest looked up from reference TRBV2 and TRBJ2-1, is EPEVTQTPSHQVTQMGQEVILRCVPISNHLYFYWYRQILGQKVEFLVSFYNNEISEKSEIFDDQFSVERPDGSNFTLKIRSTKLEDSAMYFCASSLIGTSGRNEQFFGPGTRLTVL.

CDR3 protein: CASSITSGRGQNIQYF. The DNA of the CDR3 is TGTGCCAGTAGTATAACTAGCGGGAGGGGCCAAAACATTCAGTACTTC. The rearrangement joins TRBV19 to TRBJ2-4; 13 bases are a match to TRBD2. The germline V gene encodes CDR1 LNHDA and CDR2 SQIVND (reference sequence). The J segment lost 5 bases and the V segment lost 2 bases, leaving 3 bases of the junction unmatched. The CDR3 is 16 residues long.

The chain uses TRBV5-1 and TRBJ2-2; D uncertain. CDR1 and CDR2 (germline): SGHRS, YFSETQ. The ends were cut back, 3 bases at V and 1 base at J, with 7 bases in the middle. The CDR3 extends over 14 amino acids. CDR3 region: CASSSDQNTGELFF. The CDR3 DNA follows: TGCGCCAGCAGCTCGGACCAGAACACCGGGGAGCTGTTTTTT.

The chain is built from TRBV5-1 and TRBJ2-7; 8 nucleotides agree with TRBD1. In germline, CDR1 is SGHRS, CDR2 YFSETQ. The CDR3 consists of 14 residues. The J segment lost 0 bases and the V segment lost 5 bases, leaving 4 bases of the junction unmatched. CDR3 residues: CASRGQASSYEQYF. DNA for the CDR3: TGCGCCAGCAGGGGACAGGCGAGCTCCTACGAGCAGTACTTC.

The V call is TRBV5-1, the J call TRBJ1-5; tentatively, D is TRBD1 (6 bases). Trimming took 3 bases from V and 6 from J, leaving 13 bases between them. CDR3 size: 14 residues. CDR1 and CDR2 (germline): SGHRS, YFSETQ. The CDR3 sequence: CASSYGGLGQPQHF. Written as DNA, the CDR3 is TGCGCCAGCAGCTATGGGGGGCTGGGTCAGCCCCAGCATTTT.

In its sample, this clone was seen once. V usage is TRBV7-2 and J usage is TRBJ1-5, with 9 nucleotides matching TRBD1. With V trimmed by 1 base and J by 7 bases, 8 bases remained unmatched. The germline CDR1 and CDR2 sequences are SGHTA and FQGNSA. The CDR3 is 16 residues long. CDR3 bases: TGTGCCAGCAGCTTAGTGGGGACAGGGTCCATGCAGCCCCAGCATTTT. This gives the protein CASSLVGTGSMQPQHF. Looking up the rest from reference TRBV7-2 and TRBJ1-5 gives the full variable domain: GAGVSQSPSNKVTEKGKDVELRCDPISGHTALYWYRQSLGQGLEFLIYFQGNSAPDKSGLPSDRFSAERTGGSVSTLTIQRTQQEDSAVYLCASSLVGTGSMQPQHFGDGTRLSIL.

The chain couples TRBV19 to TRBJ1-1, with TRBD1 as a possible D gene (6 bases). This CDR3 is 15 amino acids long. V dropped 5 bases and J dropped 4 bases, with 17 bases sitting between them. Germline V gene sequence: CDR1 LNHDA, CDR2 SQIVND (reference sequence). The CDR3 protein is CASSLTLRQVTEAFF. The DNA for the CDR3 is TGTGCCAGTAGTCTCACCCTTCGACAGGTCACTGAAGCTTTCTTT.

V usage is TRBV7-8 and J usage is TRBJ2-3, with D tentatively TRBD1 (6 bases). Germline-derived CDR1 and CDR2 are SGHVS and FQNEAQ. The ends were cut back, 6 bases at V and 1 base at J, with 14 bases in the middle. The CDR3 has 15 amino acids. DNA for the CDR3: TGTGCCAGCAGTCTAGGACAGAGACGCACAGATACGCAGTATTTT. Protein product: CASSLGQRRTDTQYF.

The rearrangement links TRBV6-1 to TRBJ1-1; the D gene is possibly TRBD1 (6 bases). The germline V and J ends were trimmed by 2 bases and 6 bases, with 13 bases remaining between them. The V gene's germline CDR1 is MNHNS and CDR2 SASEGT. The CDR3 spans 14 residues. The CDR3 DNA follows: TGTGCCAGCAGTGAACGGGGGGCGATCGCTGAAGCTTTCTTT. Translation gives CASSERGAIAEAFF.

The chain uses TRBV5-1 and TRBJ2-7; TRBD1 aligns across 7 bases. The CDR3 loop spans 15 amino acids. V was pared by 2 bases and J by 4 bases, with 9 bases of the junction left unmatched. Germline CDR1 reads SGHRS; CDR2 reads YFSETQ. CDR3 sequence: CASSLLPGQLYEQYF. Written as DNA, the CDR3 is TGCGCCAGCAGCTTACTACCGGGACAGCTATACGAGCAGTACTTC.

The V and J genes are TRBV11-2 and TRBJ2-7; TRBD1 aligns across 7 bases. The CDR3 covers 15 residues. Germline CDR1 SGHAT, CDR2 FQNNGV. J was trimmed by 3 bases and V by 1 base; bases with no gene match: 6. CDR3 nucleotides: TGTGCCAGCAGCTTAGCCGGGACAGTAGACTACGAGCAGTACTTC. It encodes CASSLAGTVDYEQYF.

Written as DNA, the CDR3 is TGTGCCAGCAGCCGTTGGGGCGAACCTAGCGGGAGGGCGACCGGCGAGCAGTACTTC. Its translation is CASSRWGEPSGRATGEQYF. The V gene is TRBV7-9, the J gene TRBJ2-7; TRBD2 agrees at 12 bases. V lost 5 bases, J lost 6 bases, and 20 bases stayed unmatched. The CDR3 has 19 residues. Germline CDR1 SEHNR, CDR2 FQNEAQ (reference sequence).

The chain recombines TRBV6-6 with TRBJ1-4; D call uncertain. The CDR3 is made up of 15 amino acids. Germline V gene lookup returns CDR1 MNHNY and CDR2 SVGAGI (reference sequence). Trimming cost V 0 bases and J 8 bases, with 13 bases left between them. The CDR3 protein is CASSYSAGKGEKLFF. Here the CDR3 DNA reads TGTGCCAGCAGTTACTCGGCGGGGAAAGGGGAAAAACTGTTTTTT.

The rearrangement links TRBV16 to TRBJ2-5; 9 bases match TRBD1. V was pared by 3 bases and J by 1 base, with 6 bases of the junction left unmatched. The CDR3 spans 16 residues. Germline CDR1 and CDR2: KGHSY and FQNENV. As DNA, the CDR3 is TGTGCCAGCAGCCAGTACAGGGGGCACCTCCAAGAGACCCAGTACTTC. Translation: CASSQYRGHLQETQYF.

The count of this clone is one. Different DNA sequences within this sample yield the same CDR3. The chain carries TRBV5-1 and TRBJ2-1; 9 positions match TRBD2. The V gene's germline CDR1 is SGHRS and CDR2 YFSETQ. J was trimmed by 2 bases and V by 0 bases; bases with no gene match: 3. This CDR3 spans 16 amino acids. The CDR3 reads CASSLVASGAYNEQFF. The CDR3 DNA follows: TGCGCCAGCAGCTTGGTGGCTAGCGGGGCCTACAATGAGCAGTTCTTC.

CDR3 DNA: TGTGCCAGCTCACACGGGACAGCGAACACCGGGGAGCTGTTTTTT. Translation: CASSHGTANTGELFF. This chain joins TRBV18 and TRBJ2-2, with 7 nucleotides matching TRBD1. The CDR3 contains 15 residues. V was clipped by 4 bases and J by 0 bases; unmatched bases: 2. CDR1 is KGHSH and CDR2 is LQKENI in the germline V gene.

The chain couples TRBV28 to TRBJ2-1; 10 bases line up with TRBD1. CDR1 is MDHEN, CDR2 SYDVKM, per germline. The J segment lost 9 bases and the V segment lost 11 bases, leaving 10 bases of the junction unmatched. CDR3 size: 13 residues. CDR3: CAGRQGARGEQFF. Here the CDR3 DNA reads TGTGCCGGAAGACAGGGGGCCCGGGGTGAGCAGTTCTTC.

The chain has TRBV15 and TRBJ1-3; D perhaps matches TRBD1 (6 bases). The CDR3 is made up of 15 amino acids. The V end was cut by 3 bases, the J end by 2 bases, with 11 bases between. CDR1 and CDR2 (germline): LNHNV, YYDKDF (reference sequence). In nucleotides, the CDR3 is TGTGCCACCAGCAGGGGGGGCTCTCCTGGAAACACCATATATTTT. Translated: CATSRGGSPGNTIYF.

The chain is built from TRBV6-1 and TRBJ1-4, with 8 bases identical to TRBD1. The CDR3 runs 18 residues. J was trimmed by 4 bases and V by 3 bases; bases with no gene match: 13. Germline values: CDR1 MNHNS, CDR2 SASEGT. Written as DNA, the CDR3 is TGTGCCAGCAGTGAGGGTTTTGGCAGGGGGCTCGGTAATGAAAAACTGTTTTTT. Encoded protein: CASSEGFGRGLGNEKLFF.

This rearrangement joins TRBV5-8 to TRBJ1-1; 8 positions match TRBD1. CDR1 and CDR2 from the germline V gene are SGHTS and YDEGEE. V shed 1 base, J shed 12 bases, and the junction held 8 bases outside the gene matches. The CDR3 is 13 amino acids. The CDR3 reads CASSLNRGLVTFF. The CDR3 nucleotides read TGTGCCAGCAGCTTGAACAGGGGGTTGGTGACTTTCTTT.

This chain joins TRBV25-1 and TRBJ2-1; 10 nucleotides agree with TRBD2. In germline, CDR1 is MGHDK, CDR2 SYGVNS. The CDR3 spans 15 residues. V was clipped by 2 bases and J by 12 bases; unmatched bases: 10. The CDR3 here is CASSEAGTSVGRQFF. Here the CDR3 DNA reads TGTGCCAGCAGTGAAGCCGGGACTAGCGTGGGGCGGCAGTTCTTC.

This sequence joins TRBV6-7 and TRBJ2-7, with 11 bases lining up with TRBD1. Being an ORF, TRBV6-7 has a function that is uncertain. CDR3 length equals 22 residues. V was clipped by 5 bases and J by 2 bases; unmatched bases: 26. The CDR3 sequence: CASSRPGTGGIRLAASAYEQYF. CDR3 nucleotides: TGTGCCAGCAGTCGACCAGGGACAGGGGGGATTAGGCTAGCGGCCTCTGCCTACGAGCAGTACTTC.

V gene TRBV6-5 combines with J gene TRBJ1-3; 10 bases line up with TRBD1. In germline, CDR1 is MNHEY, CDR2 SVGAGI. The CDR3 is 15 residues long. The junction had 11 bases not matched to a gene; V was cut back by 6 bases and J by 9 bases. The CDR3 nucleotides read TGTGCCAGCAGCCGGACAGGGGGTCGTAAGGTCACCATATATTTT. Protein product: CASSRTGGRKVTIYF.

The chain is built from TRBV7-2 and TRBJ1-2; unclear D gene. The V end was cut by 2 bases, the J end by 8 bases, with 12 bases between. The CDR3 is 13 residues long. Germline V gene lookup returns CDR1 SGHTA and CDR2 FQGNSA. In DNA, the CDR3 is TGTGCCAGCAGCTTAAATCGAGGCGGGGGCTACACCTTC. Translating it yields CASSLNRGGGYTF.

The chain has TRBV2 and TRBJ1-3; 10 bases are a match to TRBD1. CDR1 is SNHLY, CDR2 FYNNEI, per germline. The CDR3 contains 17 residues. The V gene end was trimmed by 6 bases and the J gene end by 1 base; junction bases not matched to a gene: 9. CDR3 bases: TGTGCCAGCAGAGTAGGGACAGGGGTCTATTCTGGAAACACCATATATTTT. Translation gives CASRVGTGVYSGNTIYF.

The chain has TRBV18 and TRBJ1-1; TRBD1 is a possible D gene (6 bases). This CDR3 spans 18 amino acids. From germline, CDR1 is KGHSH and CDR2 LQKENI. Trimming took 0 bases from V and 0 from J, leaving 17 bases between them. CDR3: CASSPPDRKRIMNTEAFF. The CDR3 nucleotides are TGTGCCAGCTCACCACCTGACAGGAAAAGGATCATGAACACTGAAGCTTTCTTT.

The chain uses TRBV6-1 and TRBJ2-2, with TRBD1 matching over 7 bases. The CDR3 sequence is 17 residues long. Trimming cost V 0 bases and J 6 bases; bases outside gene matches: 10. Germline V lookup: CDR1 MNHNS, CDR2 SASEGT. The CDR3 loop reads CASSEAQRQGIAGELFF. The DNA of the CDR3 is TGTGCCAGCAGTGAAGCCCAGAGACAGGGTATCGCCGGGGAGCTGTTTTTT.

The chain couples TRBV7-9 to TRBJ2-2; D is undetermined. Per the germline V gene, CDR1 is SEHNR and CDR2 is FQNEAQ (reference sequence). The CDR3 loop spans 18 amino acids. V gave up 5 bases and J gave up 0 bases, with 19 bases separating them. CDR3 coding DNA: TGTGCCAGCAGCCCCCCCCCTCGTGGAGAAGCGAACACCGGGGAGCTGTTTTTT. Amino acids: CASSPPPRGEANTGELFF. The entire variable domain, with the rest obtained from reference TRBV7-9 and TRBJ2-2, is as follows: DTGVSQNPRHKITKRGQNVTFRCDPISEHNRLYWYRQTLGQGPEFLTYFQNEAQLEKSRLLSDRFSAERPKGSFSTLEIQRTEQGDSAMYLCASSPPPRGEANTGELFFGEGSRLTVL.

This CDR3 reads CASRPWGVSRTEAFF. CDR3 coding DNA: TGTGCCAGCCGACCGTGGGGGGTCTCGCGCACTGAAGCTTTCTTT. V and J are TRBV27 and TRBJ1-1, with D perhaps matching TRBD1 (5 bases). This CDR3 region has 15 residues. Per the germline V gene, CDR1 is MNHEY and CDR2 is SMNVEV (reference sequence). The V and J ends lost 8 bases and 4 bases respectively, with 20 bases between them.

The chain carries TRBV5-1 and TRBJ2-5; perhaps TRBD2 as D (7 bases). The germline CDR1 and CDR2 sequences are SGHRS and YFSETQ. Trimming pared 0 bases from V and 5 bases from J, leaving 17 bases between. This CDR3 is built from 16 residues. This CDR3 is CASSLGLAEGEETQYF. The CDR3 bases are TGCGCCAGCAGCTTGGGGCTAGCGGAGGGGGAGGAGACCCAGTACTTC.

V gene TRBV28 combines with J gene TRBJ2-1, with TRBD1 matching 7 bases. J was trimmed by 4 bases and V by 8 bases; bases with no gene match: 11. This CDR3 comprises 15 residues. CDR1 and CDR2 from the germline V gene are MDHEN and SYDVKM. CDR3 bases: TGTGCCAGCCCCCCACCGGGACAGCCTTACAATGAGCAGTTCTTC. Translating gives CASPPPGQPYNEQFF.